This TCR beta chain was sequenced during a study of tumor-infiltrating lymphocytes in primary liver carcinoma. Study-level points and caveats: Only about 8-25% of top clones were detected in all five tumor regions. The overlap of tumor-adjacent and tumor-blood pairs was smaller than that of tumor region pairs. Tumors reached a significantly greater top-250-clone fraction than blood did (p = 0.039).

Joint extraction of RNA and DNA used about 17-30 mg of bulk tissue that was unsorted. Samples were taken from five separate regions (per tumor). As to this clonotype: The antigen is undetermined.

V was trimmed by 10 bases and J by 6 bases, leaving 13 bases between them. The CDR3 covers 12 residues. CDR1 is MDHEN and CDR2 is SYDVKM in the germline V gene. Researchers generated TCR beta cDNA from roughly 510 ng of total RNA, relying on a constant-region primer. Each TCR beta library was derived from three nested multiplex PCR rounds that employed slightly modified ARM-PCR. The first two PCR rounds used TRBV1-TRBV30 primers with a Cbeta primer, roughly 10 cycles each. One entry per CDR3 protein, called by TCRdb with MiXCR from the multiplex PCR reads. The profile shows tens of thousands of distinct CDR3 sequences, roughly two thirds of them singletons.

This chain joins TRBV28 and TRBJ1-5; possibly TRBD1 for D (6 bases). What was sequenced was liver tumor tissue from sampling region 3. Subset meaning: tumor region T3, left-lateral pole. The sequence was obtained from a young woman with primary liver carcinoma and hepatitis B virus infection. The CDR3 sequence: CANNRGGQPQHF. The CDR3, as DNA: TGTGCCAACAATCGAGGGGGTCAGCCCCAGCATTTT.